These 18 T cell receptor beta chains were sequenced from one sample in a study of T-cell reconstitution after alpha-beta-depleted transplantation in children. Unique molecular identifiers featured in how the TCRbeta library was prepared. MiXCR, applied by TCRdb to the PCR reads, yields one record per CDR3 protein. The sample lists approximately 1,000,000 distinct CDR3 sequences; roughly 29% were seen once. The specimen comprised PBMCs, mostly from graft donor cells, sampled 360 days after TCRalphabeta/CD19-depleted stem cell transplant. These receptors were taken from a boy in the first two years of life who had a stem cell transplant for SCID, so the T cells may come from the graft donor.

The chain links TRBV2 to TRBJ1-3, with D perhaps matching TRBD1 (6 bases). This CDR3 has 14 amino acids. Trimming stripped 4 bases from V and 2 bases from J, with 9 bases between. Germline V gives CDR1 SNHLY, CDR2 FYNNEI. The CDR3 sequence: CASSGGGTGNTIYF. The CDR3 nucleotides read TGTGCCAGCAGTGGAGGGGGTACTGGAAACACCATATATTTT.

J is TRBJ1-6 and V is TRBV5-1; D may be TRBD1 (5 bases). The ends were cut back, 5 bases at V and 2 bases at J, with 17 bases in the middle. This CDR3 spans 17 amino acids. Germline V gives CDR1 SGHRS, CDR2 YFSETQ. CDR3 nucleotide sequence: TGCGCCAGCAGGCTAGCAGGGCCTCTTCCCTATAATTCACCCCTCCACTTT. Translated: CASRLAGPLPYNSPLHF.

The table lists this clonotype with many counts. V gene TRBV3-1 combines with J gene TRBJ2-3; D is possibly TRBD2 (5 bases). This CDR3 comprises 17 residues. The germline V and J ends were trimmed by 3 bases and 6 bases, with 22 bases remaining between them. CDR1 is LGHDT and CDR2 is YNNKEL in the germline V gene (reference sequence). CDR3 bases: TGTGCCAGCAGCCACCTCCCGGGATCTTCGGATGCTGATACGCAGTATTTT. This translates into CASSHLPGSSDADTQYF.

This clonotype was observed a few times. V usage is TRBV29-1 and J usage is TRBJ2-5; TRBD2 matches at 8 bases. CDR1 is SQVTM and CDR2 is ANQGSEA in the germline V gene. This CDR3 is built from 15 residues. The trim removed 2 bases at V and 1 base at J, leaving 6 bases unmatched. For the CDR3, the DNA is TGCAGCGTTGAACGGGCAGGGACTAGCCAAGAGACCCAGTACTTC. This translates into CSVERAGTSQETQYF.

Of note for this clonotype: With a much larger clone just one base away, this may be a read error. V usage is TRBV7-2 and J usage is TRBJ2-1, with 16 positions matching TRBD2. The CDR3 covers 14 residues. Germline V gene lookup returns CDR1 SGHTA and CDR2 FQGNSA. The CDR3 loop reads CASSSGLAGGKQSF. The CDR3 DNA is TGTGCCAGCAGCTCGGGACTAGCGGGAGGGAAGCAGTCCTTC.

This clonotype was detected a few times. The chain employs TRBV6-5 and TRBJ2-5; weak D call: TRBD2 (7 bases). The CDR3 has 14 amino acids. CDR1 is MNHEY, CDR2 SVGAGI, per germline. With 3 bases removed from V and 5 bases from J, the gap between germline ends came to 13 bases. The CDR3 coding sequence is TGTGCCAGCAGTTATCCGGGGAGGGGGGAGACCCAGTACTTC. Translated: CASSYPGRGETQYF.

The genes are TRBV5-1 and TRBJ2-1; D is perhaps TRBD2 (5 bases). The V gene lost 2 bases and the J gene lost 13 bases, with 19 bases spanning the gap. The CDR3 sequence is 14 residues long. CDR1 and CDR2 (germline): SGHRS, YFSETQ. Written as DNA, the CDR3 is TGCGCCAGCAGCTTCGATACTAAATTAGAGGGCCAGTTCTTC. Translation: CASSFDTKLEGQFF.

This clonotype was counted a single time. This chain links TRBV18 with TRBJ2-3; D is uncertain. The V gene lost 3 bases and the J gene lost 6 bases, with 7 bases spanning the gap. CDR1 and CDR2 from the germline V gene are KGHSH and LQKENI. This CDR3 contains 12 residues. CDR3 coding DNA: TGTGCCAGCTCACCGGCTCTGGATACGCAGTATTTT. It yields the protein CASSPALDTQYF.

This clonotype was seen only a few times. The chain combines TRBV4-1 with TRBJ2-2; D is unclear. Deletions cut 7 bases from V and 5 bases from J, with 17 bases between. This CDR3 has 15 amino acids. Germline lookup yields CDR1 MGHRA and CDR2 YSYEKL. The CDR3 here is CASKTGLEVTGELFF. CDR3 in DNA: TGCGCCAGCAAAACCGGCTTAGAGGTGACCGGGGAGCTGTTTTTT.

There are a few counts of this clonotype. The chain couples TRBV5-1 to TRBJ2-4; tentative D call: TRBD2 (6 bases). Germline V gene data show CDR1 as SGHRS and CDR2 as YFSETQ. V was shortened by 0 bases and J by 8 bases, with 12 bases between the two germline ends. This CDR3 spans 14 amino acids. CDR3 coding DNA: TGCGCCAGCAGCTTGGTGGGCAGGGAGGACATTCAGTACTTC. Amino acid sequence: CASSLVGREDIQYF.

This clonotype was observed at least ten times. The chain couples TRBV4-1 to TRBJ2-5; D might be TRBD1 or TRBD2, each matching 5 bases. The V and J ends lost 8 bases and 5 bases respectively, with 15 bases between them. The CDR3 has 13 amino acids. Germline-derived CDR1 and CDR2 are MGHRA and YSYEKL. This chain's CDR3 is CASRGQGTETQYF. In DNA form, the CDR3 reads TGCGCCAGCCGAGGGCAGGGTACGGAGACCCAGTACTTC.

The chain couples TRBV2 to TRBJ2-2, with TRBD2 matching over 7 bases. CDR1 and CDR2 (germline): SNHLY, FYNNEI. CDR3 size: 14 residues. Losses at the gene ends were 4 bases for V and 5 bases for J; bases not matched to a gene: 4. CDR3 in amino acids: CASSAGGGTGELFF. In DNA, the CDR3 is TGTGCCAGCAGTGCGGGGGGAGGGACCGGGGAGCTGTTTTTT.

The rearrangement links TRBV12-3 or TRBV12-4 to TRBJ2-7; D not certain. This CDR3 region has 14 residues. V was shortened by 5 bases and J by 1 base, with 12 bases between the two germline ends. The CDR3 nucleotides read TGTGCCAGCAGTCCAAGCAGGTTTTCCTACGAGCAGTACTTC. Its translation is CASSPSRFSYEQYF.

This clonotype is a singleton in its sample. In DNA form, the CDR3 reads TGTGCCACCAGCAGAGGCGGGCCTCCGGCAGATACGCAGTATTTT. Protein sequence: CATSRGGPPADTQYF. The chain recombines TRBV15 with TRBJ2-3, with D possibly TRBD2 on 5 matching bases. V was shortened by 1 base and J by 4 bases, with 12 bases between the two germline ends. Germline CDR1 LNHNV, CDR2 YYDKDF (reference sequence). The CDR3 totals 15 residues.

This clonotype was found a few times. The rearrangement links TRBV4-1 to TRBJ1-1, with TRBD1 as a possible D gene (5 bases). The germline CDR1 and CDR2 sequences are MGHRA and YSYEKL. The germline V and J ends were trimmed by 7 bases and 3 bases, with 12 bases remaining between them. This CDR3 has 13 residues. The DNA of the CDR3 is TGCGCCAGCAACCTGGGGGGACACACTGAAGCTTTCTTT. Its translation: CASNLGGHTEAFF.

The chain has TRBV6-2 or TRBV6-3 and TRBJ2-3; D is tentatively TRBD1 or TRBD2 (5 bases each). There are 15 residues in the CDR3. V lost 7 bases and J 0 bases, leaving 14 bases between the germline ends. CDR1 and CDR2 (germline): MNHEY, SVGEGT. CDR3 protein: CASTSWGISTDTQYF. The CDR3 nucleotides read TGTGCCAGCACCAGTTGGGGGATTAGCACAGATACGCAGTATTTT.

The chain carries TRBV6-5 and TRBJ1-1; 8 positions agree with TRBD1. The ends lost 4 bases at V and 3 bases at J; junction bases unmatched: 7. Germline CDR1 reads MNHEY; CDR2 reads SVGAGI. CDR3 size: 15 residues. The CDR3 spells CASSFRGLVDTEAFF. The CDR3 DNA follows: TGTGCCAGCAGTTTCAGGGGGCTAGTGGACACTGAAGCTTTCTTT.

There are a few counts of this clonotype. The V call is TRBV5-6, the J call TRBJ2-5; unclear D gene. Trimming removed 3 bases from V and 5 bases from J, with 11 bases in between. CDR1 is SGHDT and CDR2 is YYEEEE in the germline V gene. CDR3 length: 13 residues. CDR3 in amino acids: CASSSRGIETQYF. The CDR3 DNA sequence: TGTGCCAGCAGCTCGAGAGGCATCGAGACCCAGTACTTC.